The 18 T cell receptor beta chains below were found in one sample sequenced in a study of cytomegalovirus exposure and HLA in healthy donors. Amplification used 60 Vbeta primers and 13 Jbeta primers. Here immunoSEQ multiplex PCR was the method, and the copy in TCRdb shows in-frame clones only, minus some. In the table there are fewer than 150,000 clones, roughly 80% of which are singletons. Sequenced input: PBMCs. These receptors were taken from a man aged 45 to 65 in good health and CMV-seronegative.

This clone occurred a few times. The rearrangement uses TRBV29-1 and TRBJ2-1; D is possibly TRBD2 (6 bases). Germline V gene data show CDR1 as SQVTM and CDR2 as ANQGSEA. Trimming removed 0 bases from V and 0 bases from J, with 12 bases in between. CDR3 length: 16 residues. The CDR3 DNA reads TGCAGCGTTGAAGATCTGGCGGGGAGCTCCTACAATGAGCAGTTCTTC. Translation gives CSVEDLAGSSYNEQFF.

This clone has just a few counts. The chain's CDR3 is CASSLRGYTEAFF. The CDR3, as DNA: TGTGCCAGCAGTCTCAGGGGTTACACTGAAGCTTTCTTT. The V gene is TRBV6-1, the J gene TRBJ1-1; a possible D gene is TRBD1 (6 bases). This CDR3 is built from 13 residues. Germline V gives CDR1 MNHNS, CDR2 SASEGT. Trimming pared 5 bases from V and 3 bases from J, leaving 10 bases between.

The V and J genes are TRBV7-9 and TRBJ1-1, with 7 bases identical to TRBD1. Germline V lookup: CDR1 SEHNR, CDR2 FQNEAQ (reference sequence). Trimming removed 3 bases from V and 3 bases from J; junction bases left unmatched: 4. The CDR3 spans 14 residues. For the CDR3, the DNA is TGTGCCAGCAGCTTCGGGACAGATGACACTGAAGCTTTCTTT. This sequence encodes CASSFGTDDTEAFF.

The chain is built from TRBV28 and TRBJ2-7, with 8 positions matching TRBD1. Germline V gene sequence: CDR1 MDHEN, CDR2 SYDVKM. The ends lost 6 bases at V and 3 bases at J; junction bases unmatched: 4. CDR3 length equals 13 residues. CDR3 DNA: TGTGCCAGCAGATATGACAGGGGCTACGAGCAGTACTTC. This encodes CASRYDRGYEQYF.

The J gene is TRBJ2-7, the V gene TRBV18, with 11 bases fitting TRBD1. Germline assignment: CDR1 KGHSH and CDR2 LQKENI. V gave up 7 bases and J gave up 1 base; unmatched junction bases: 6. CDR3 length: 15 amino acids. The CDR3 protein is CASCSGTGGSYEQYF. CDR3 nucleotides: TGTGCCAGCTGTTCCGGGACAGGGGGATCCTACGAGCAGTACTTC.

The chain joins TRBV6-5 to TRBJ1-1, with TRBD1 matching 8 bases. V was pared by 6 bases and J by 5 bases, with 2 bases of the junction left unmatched. Germline V lookup: CDR1 MNHEY, CDR2 SVGAGI. CDR3 length: 12 amino acids. CDR3 in DNA: TGTGCCAGCAGCAGGGGGCGGACTGAAGCTTTCTTT. This sequence encodes CASSRGRTEAFF.

The chain is built from TRBV4-1 and TRBJ2-7; D is perhaps TRBD1 (5 bases). The CDR3 is made up of 16 amino acids. The germline V gene has CDR1 MGHRA and CDR2 YSYEKL. The ends were cut back, 4 bases at V and 3 bases at J, with 19 bases in the middle. CDR3 nucleotides: TGCGCCAGCAGCCTGCATAACAGCAGGGCGAACTACGAGCAGTACTTC. This sequence encodes CASSLHNSRANYEQYF.

The chain employs TRBV7-2 and TRBJ2-2; 8 bases fit TRBD2. The CDR3 covers 15 residues. Trimming took 5 bases from V and 7 from J; bases not matched to a gene: 9. CDR1 is SGHTA, CDR2 FQGNSA, per germline. In DNA form, the CDR3 reads TGTGCCAGCAGCCAGGCAGCGGGAGAGGTCGGGGAGCTGTTTTTT. This gives the protein CASSQAAGEVGELFF.

V usage is TRBV2 and J usage is TRBJ1-5; 9 bases map to TRBD1. Unmatched junction bases numbered 7, after V lost 11 bases and J lost 2 bases. The CDR3 is 14 residues long. Germline V lookup: CDR1 SNHLY, CDR2 FYNNEI. CDR3 protein: CAGGGQGGNQPQHF. The CDR3 DNA reads TGTGCCGGGGGGGGACAGGGCGGCAATCAGCCCCAGCATTTT.

This clone was seen just once. The chain carries TRBV30 and TRBJ1-2, with 9 bases fitting TRBD1. Germline V gene lookup returns CDR1 GTSNPN and CDR2 SVGIG (reference sequence). V lost 4 bases to trimming and J lost 7 bases; unmatched junction nucleotides: 7. The CDR3 is 13 residues long. CDR3 in amino acids: CAWKGTGFSGYTF. The CDR3 nucleotides read TGTGCCTGGAAGGGGACAGGGTTTTCTGGCTACACCTTC.

V gene TRBV2 combines with J gene TRBJ2-5; 11 bases map to TRBD2. CDR3 length: 16 residues. V lost 7 bases to trimming and J lost 5 bases; unmatched junction nucleotides: 12. Germline lookup yields CDR1 SNHLY and CDR2 FYNNEI. The CDR3 DNA sequence: TGTGCCAGCATGGGGGGACTAGCGGATAGAAGGGAGACCCAGTACTTC. This translates into CASMGGLADRRETQYF.

The chain carries TRBV5-1 and TRBJ2-6; D call uncertain. The V and J ends lost 7 bases and 3 bases respectively, with 11 bases between them. Germline V gene sequence: CDR1 SGHRS, CDR2 YFSETQ. This CDR3 region has 14 residues. The CDR3 coding sequence is TGCGCCAGCCGAACGGAGCATGGGGCCAACGTCCTGACTTTC. Its protein product is CASRTEHGANVLTF. Filled out from reference TRBV5-1 and TRBJ2-6, the complete variable domain reads KAGVTQTPRYLIKTRGQQVTLSCSPISGHRSVSWYQQTPGQGLQFLFEYFSETQRNKGNFPGRFSGRQFSNSRSEMNVSTLELGDSALYLCASRTEHGANVLTFGAGSRLTVL.

V usage is TRBV10-3 and J usage is TRBJ1-1, with a tentative D call TRBD1 (5 bases). CDR1 and CDR2 from the germline V gene are ENHRY and SYGVKD. CDR3 length equals 13 residues. V was cut by 0 bases and J by 8 bases, with 10 bases left in between. CDR3 coding DNA: TGTGCCATCAGTGAGTCGAACGCAGGGGAAGCTTTCTTT. It encodes CAISESNAGEAFF.

The CDR3 loop reads CARSSSGHTDTQYF. The DNA of the CDR3 is TGTGCCAGAAGCTCTAGCGGGCACACAGATACGCAGTATTTT. This chain links TRBV7-5 with TRBJ2-3; the table's D call TRBD2 went unverified against the DNA. TRBV7-5 is a documented pseudogene. This CDR3 comprises 14 residues.

The gene calls are TRBV7-8 and TRBJ2-5, with D possibly matching TRBD2 (5 bases). Germline CDR1 is SGHVS and CDR2 is FQNEAQ. The CDR3 has 16 residues. V was trimmed by 1 base and J by 1 base, leaving 13 bases between them. The CDR3: CASSLEGRSLQETQYF. CDR3 DNA sequence: TGTGCCAGCAGCTTAGAAGGGAGATCGCTCCAAGAGACCCAGTACTTC.

The chain is built from TRBV2 and TRBJ2-2; TRBD2 matches at 9 bases. CDR3 length: 15 residues. J lost 7 bases, V lost 2 bases, and 5 bases had no gene match. CDR1 is SNHLY, CDR2 FYNNEI, per germline. The DNA for the CDR3 is TGTGCCAGCAGTGAACACGGTAGCGGGGGCGGGGAGCTGTTTTTT. Its protein product is CASSEHGSGGGELFF.

This chain uses TRBV28 with TRBJ1-4; D not certain. The V and J ends lost 2 bases and 11 bases respectively, with 9 bases between them. Germline V gene sequence: CDR1 MDHEN, CDR2 SYDVKM. This CDR3 has 12 residues. CDR3 sequence reads: CASSLGRQKLFF. DNA for the CDR3: TGTGCCAGCAGTTTAGGCAGGCAGAAACTGTTTTTT.

The chain employs TRBV28 and TRBJ1-2; 8 bases align to TRBD1. The trim removed 5 bases at V and 6 bases at J, leaving 17 bases unmatched. CDR1 is MDHEN and CDR2 is SYDVKM in the germline V gene. The CDR3 spans 17 residues. CDR3 in DNA: TGTGCCAGCAGTCTGTTTATCCGACAGGGGCGAAATAATGGCTACACCTTC. The encoded protein is CASSLFIRQGRNNGYTF.